This TCR beta chain was sequenced during a study of CD8+ T cells in alopecia areata. The sequencing template was cDNA reverse transcribed from extracted RNA. The repertoire was sequenced with immunoSEQ multiplex PCR; TCRdb's copy has only in-frame clones and lacks some. The top ten hold 3% to 4% of the sample, which has 110,000 or so clones, approximately 55% seen once. Described treatment: oral pan-JAK inhibitor, 5-10 mg twice daily. The CDR3 has 14 residues. Germline V lookup: CDR1 MNHEY, CDR2 SVGAGI. Trimming left V 5 bases short and J 2 bases short, with 12 bases between. V usage is TRBV6-5 and J usage is TRBJ1-1; D remains ambiguous. The sample here was CD4+ T cells sorted from blood, taken at week 24, from a patient treated with tofacitinib. The sequence was collected from a human donor with alopecia areata. The CDR3 nucleotides read TGTGCCAGCAGTCACCCCGTTCTCAACACTGAAGCTTTCTTT. Protein product: CASSHPVLNTEAFF.